Presented here are 5 T cell receptor beta chains from one specimen sequenced in a study of T cell responses to AZD1222 COVID-19 vaccine. TCRdb's table, derived via immunoSEQ multiplex PCR, lists solely in-frame clones and lacks some. The sample lists about 150,000 clones, roughly 90% occurring once. Sample: peripheral blood, taken 28 days after the second AZD1222 dose. All receptors derive from an adult who received the AZD1222 COVID-19 vaccine.

The chain recombines TRBV6-5 with TRBJ2-2; D might be TRBD2 (6 bases). Trimming stripped 8 bases from V and 5 bases from J, with 15 bases between. Germline-derived CDR1 and CDR2 are MNHEY and SVGAGI. This CDR3 has 14 amino acids. Here the CDR3 reads CASRMLGGTGELFF. For the CDR3, the DNA is TGTGCCAGCCGGATGCTCGGAGGGACCGGGGAGCTGTTTTTT.

This clone occurred once. This rearrangement joins TRBV7-9 to TRBJ1-3, with D perhaps TRBD1 (6 bases). The CDR3 extends over 14 amino acids. Germline values: CDR1 SEHNR, CDR2 FQNEAQ (reference sequence). Trimming took off 1 base at V and 5 bases at J, with 9 bases between the two ends. For the CDR3, the DNA is TGTGCCAGCAGCTTAGACAGGGAAAGAAACACCATATATTTT. This sequence encodes CASSLDRERNTIYF.

This clone came up once. The rearrangement joins TRBV27 to TRBJ2-7; 9 nucleotides match TRBD1. From germline, CDR1 is MNHEY and CDR2 SMNVEV (reference sequence). This CDR3 region has 15 residues. The J segment lost 4 bases and the V segment lost 1 base, leaving 5 bases of the junction unmatched. The CDR3: CASSLFPGQGYEQYF. The DNA of the CDR3 is TGTGCCAGCAGTTTATTCCCGGGACAGGGATACGAGCAGTACTTC.

This chain uses TRBV6-1 with TRBJ1-1; D is perhaps TRBD1 (5 bases). The V gene's germline CDR1 is MNHNS and CDR2 SASEGT. V gave up 3 bases and J gave up 1 base, with 15 bases separating them. This CDR3 has 16 residues. Here the CDR3 reads CASSDTGSPSNTEAFF. The CDR3 nucleotides are TGTGCCAGCAGTGATACAGGTTCCCCTTCGAACACTGAAGCTTTCTTT.

This chain connects TRBV5-1 to TRBJ1-3; no clear D gene. CDR3 length equals 14 residues. Germline V gene data show CDR1 as SGHRS and CDR2 as YFSETQ. Trimming removed 0 bases from V and 0 bases from J, with 4 bases in between. CDR3 bases: TGCGCCAGCAGCTTGGACAGCTCTGGAAACACCATATATTTT. Residues: CASSLDSSGNTIYF.